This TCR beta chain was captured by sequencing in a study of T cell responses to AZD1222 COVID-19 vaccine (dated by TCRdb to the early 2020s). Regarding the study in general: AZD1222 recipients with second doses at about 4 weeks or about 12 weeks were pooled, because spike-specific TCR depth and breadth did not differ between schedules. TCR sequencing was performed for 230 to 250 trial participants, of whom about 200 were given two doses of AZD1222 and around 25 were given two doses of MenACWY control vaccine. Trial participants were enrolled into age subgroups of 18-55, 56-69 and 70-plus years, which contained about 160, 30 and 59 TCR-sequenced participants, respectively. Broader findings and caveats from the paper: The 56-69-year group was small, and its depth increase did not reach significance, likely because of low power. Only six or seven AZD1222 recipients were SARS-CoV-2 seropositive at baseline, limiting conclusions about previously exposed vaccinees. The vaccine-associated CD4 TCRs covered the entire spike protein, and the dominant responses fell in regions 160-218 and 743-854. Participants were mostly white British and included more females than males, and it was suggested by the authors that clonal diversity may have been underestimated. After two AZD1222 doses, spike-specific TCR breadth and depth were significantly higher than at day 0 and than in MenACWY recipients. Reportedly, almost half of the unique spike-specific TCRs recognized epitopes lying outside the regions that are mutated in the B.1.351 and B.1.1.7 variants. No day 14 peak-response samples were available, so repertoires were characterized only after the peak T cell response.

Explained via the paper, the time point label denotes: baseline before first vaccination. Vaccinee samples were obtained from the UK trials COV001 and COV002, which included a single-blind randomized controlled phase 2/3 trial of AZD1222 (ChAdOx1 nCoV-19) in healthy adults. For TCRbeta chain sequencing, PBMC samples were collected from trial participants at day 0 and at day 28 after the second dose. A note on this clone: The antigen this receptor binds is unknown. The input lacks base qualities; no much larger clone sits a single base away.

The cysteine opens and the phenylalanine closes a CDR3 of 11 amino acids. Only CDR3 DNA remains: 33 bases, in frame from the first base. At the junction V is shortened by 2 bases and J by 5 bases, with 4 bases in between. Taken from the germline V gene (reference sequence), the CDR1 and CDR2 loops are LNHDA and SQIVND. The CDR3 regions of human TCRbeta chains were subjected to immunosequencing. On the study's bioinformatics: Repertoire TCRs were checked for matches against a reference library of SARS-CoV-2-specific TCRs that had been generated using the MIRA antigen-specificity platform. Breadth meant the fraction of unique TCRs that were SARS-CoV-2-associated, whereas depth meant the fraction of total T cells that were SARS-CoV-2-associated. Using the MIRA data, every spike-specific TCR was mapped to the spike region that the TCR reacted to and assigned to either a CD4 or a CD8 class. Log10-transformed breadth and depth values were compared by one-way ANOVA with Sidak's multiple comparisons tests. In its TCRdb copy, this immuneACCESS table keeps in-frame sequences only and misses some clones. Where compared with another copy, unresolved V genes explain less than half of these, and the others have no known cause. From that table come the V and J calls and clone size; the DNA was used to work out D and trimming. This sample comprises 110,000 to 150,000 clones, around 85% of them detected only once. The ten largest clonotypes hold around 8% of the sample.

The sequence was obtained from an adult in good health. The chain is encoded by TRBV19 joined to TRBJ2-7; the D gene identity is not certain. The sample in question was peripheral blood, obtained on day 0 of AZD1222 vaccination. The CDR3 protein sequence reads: CASSIRDEQYF. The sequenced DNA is TGTGCCAGTAGTATAAGGGACGAGCAGTACTTC. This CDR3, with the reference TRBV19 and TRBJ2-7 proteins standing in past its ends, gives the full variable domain DGGITQSPKYLFRKEGQNVTLSCEQNLNHDAMYWYRQDPGQGLRLIYYSQIVNDFQKGDIAEGYSVSREKKESFPLTVTSAQKNPTAFYLCASSIRDEQYFGPGTRLTVT.